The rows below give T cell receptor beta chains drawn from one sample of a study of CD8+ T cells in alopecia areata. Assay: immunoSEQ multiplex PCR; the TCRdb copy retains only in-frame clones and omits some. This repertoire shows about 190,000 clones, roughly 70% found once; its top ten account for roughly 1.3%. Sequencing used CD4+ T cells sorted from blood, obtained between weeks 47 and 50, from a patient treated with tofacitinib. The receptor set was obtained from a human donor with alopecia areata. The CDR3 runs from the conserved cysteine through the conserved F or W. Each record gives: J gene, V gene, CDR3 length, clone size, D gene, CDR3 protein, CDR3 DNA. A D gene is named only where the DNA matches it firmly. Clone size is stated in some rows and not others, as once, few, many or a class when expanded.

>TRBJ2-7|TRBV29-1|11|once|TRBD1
CSVEDRGEQYF
TGCAGCGTTGAAGACAGGGGGGAGCAGTACTTC
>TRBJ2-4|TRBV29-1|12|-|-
CSVSGDVDIQYF
TGCAGCGTTTCTGGGGATGTGGACATTCAGTACTTC
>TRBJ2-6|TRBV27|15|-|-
CASSLQGTGANVLTF
TGTGCCAGCAGTCTTCAGGGGACTGGGGCCAACGTCCTGACTTTC
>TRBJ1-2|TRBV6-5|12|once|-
CASREGVYGYTF
TGTGCCAGCAGGGAGGGGGTCTATGGCTACACCTTC
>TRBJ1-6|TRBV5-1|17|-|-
CASSWAGSRTHNSPLHF
TGCGCCAGCAGCTGGGCAGGGAGTAGGACCCATAATTCACCCCTCCACTTT
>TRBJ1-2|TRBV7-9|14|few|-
CASSFRQGIGGYTF
TGTGCCAGCAGCTTCCGCCAGGGAATAGGAGGCTACACCTTC
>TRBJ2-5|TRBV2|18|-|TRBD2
CASSGGDGGAPYQETQYF
TGTGCCAGCAGTGGGGGAGACGGGGGGGCCCCGTACCAAGAGACCCAGTACTTC
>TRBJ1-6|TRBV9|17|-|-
CASSVKPGDSYNSPLHF
TGTGCCAGCAGCGTAAAGCCCGGGGACTCCTATAATTCACCCCTCCACTTT
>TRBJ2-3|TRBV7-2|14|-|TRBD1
CATKKDRGTDTQYF
TGTGCCACCAAAAAGGACAGGGGCACAGATACGCAGTATTTT
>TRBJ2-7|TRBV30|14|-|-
CAWSVTVPPDEQYF
TGTGCCTGGAGTGTGACAGTTCCACCCGACGAGCAGTACTTC
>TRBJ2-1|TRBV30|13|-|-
CAWSVRTNNEQFF
TGTGCCTGGAGTGTCAGGACCAACAATGAGCAGTTCTTC
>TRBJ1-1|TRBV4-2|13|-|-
CASSPAGPREAFF
TGTGCCAGCAGCCCTGCCGGCCCTCGAGAAGCTTTCTTT
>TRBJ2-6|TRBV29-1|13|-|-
CSVFFSGANVLTF
TGCAGCGTTTTCTTCTCTGGGGCCAACGTCCTGACTTTC
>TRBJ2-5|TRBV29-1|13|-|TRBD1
CSAGTGGRKTQYF
TGCAGCGCCGGGACAGGGGGTCGGAAGACCCAGTACTTC
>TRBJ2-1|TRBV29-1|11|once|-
CSVVVFNEQFF
TGCAGCGTTGTCGTCTTCAATGAGCAGTTCTTC
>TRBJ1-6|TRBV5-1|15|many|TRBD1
CASSLAFGQGSPLHF
TGCGCCAGCAGCTTGGCCTTTGGACAGGGCTCACCCCTCCACTTT
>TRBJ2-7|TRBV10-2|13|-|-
CASSDDRAYEQYF
TGCGCCAGCAGTGATGACAGAGCCTACGAGCAGTACTTC
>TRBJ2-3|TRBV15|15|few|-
CATSRDRDSTDTQYF
TGTGCCACCAGCAGAGATCGGGACAGCACAGATACGCAGTATTTT
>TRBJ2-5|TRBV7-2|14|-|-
CASSLALTQETQYF
TGTGCCAGCAGCTTAGCGCTAACCCAAGAGACCCAGTACTTC
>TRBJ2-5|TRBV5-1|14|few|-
CASSLYSTTETQYF
TGCGCCAGCAGCTTGTACTCGACGACGGAGACCCAGTACTTC
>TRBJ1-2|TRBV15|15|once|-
CATSRDLGRVGGYTF
TGTGCCACCAGCAGAGATCTAGGCAGGGTCGGTGGCTACACCTTC
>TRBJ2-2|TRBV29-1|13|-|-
CSVLVGGTGELFF
TGCAGCGTTCTCGTAGGGGGAACCGGGGAGCTGTTTTTT
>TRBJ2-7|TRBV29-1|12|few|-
CSVGPGFYEQYF
TGCAGCGTAGGACCGGGATTTTACGAGCAGTACTTC
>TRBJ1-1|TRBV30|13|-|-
CAWRNRANTEAFF
TGTGCCTGGAGGAACAGGGCCAACACTGAAGCTTTCTTT
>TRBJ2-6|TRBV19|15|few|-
CASSMSFSGANVLTF
TGTGCCAGTAGTATGTCCTTCTCTGGGGCCAACGTCCTGACTTTC
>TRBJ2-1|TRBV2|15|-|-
CASSAGRGSYNEQFF
TGTGCCAGCAGTGCTGGGAGGGGGTCCTACAATGAGCAGTTCTTC
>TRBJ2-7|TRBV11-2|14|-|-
CASSLDMGPYEQYF
TGTGCCAGCAGCTTAGATATGGGCCCCTACGAGCAGTACTTC
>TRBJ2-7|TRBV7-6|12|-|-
CASSSREHEQYF
TGTGCCAGCAGCTCAAGGGAGCACGAGCAGTACTTC
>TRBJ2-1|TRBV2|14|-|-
CASKRGALDNEQFF
TGTGCCAGCAAGAGGGGGGCGCTTGACAATGAGCAGTTCTTC
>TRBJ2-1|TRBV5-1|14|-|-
CASSLGLVYNEQFF
TGCGCCAGCAGCTTGGGACTGGTGTACAATGAGCAGTTCTTC
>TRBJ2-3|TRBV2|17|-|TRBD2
CASSLTGTSGITDTQYF
TGTGCCAGCAGTCTAACCGGGACTAGCGGGATTACAGATACGCAGTATTTT
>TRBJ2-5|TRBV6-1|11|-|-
CASSYGETQYF
TGTGCCAGCAGTTACGGAGAGACCCAGTACTTC
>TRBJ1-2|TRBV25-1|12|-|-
CASSEDGWGYTF
TGTGCCAGCAGTGAGGACGGTTGGGGCTACACCTTC
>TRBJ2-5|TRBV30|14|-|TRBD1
CAWRRTGWLETQYF
TGTGCCTGGAGGAGGACAGGTTGGTTAGAGACCCAGTACTTC
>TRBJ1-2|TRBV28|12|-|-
CASSSDTYGYTF
TGTGCCAGCAGTTCGGACACCTATGGCTACACCTTC
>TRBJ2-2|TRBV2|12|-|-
CASTPFTGELFF
TGTGCCAGCACCCCGTTTACCGGGGAGCTGTTTTTT
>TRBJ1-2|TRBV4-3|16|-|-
CASSQDRDGDNYGYTF
TGCGCCAGCAGCCAAGACAGGGACGGGGATAACTATGGCTACACCTTC
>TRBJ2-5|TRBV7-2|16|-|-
CASSLEGSLHQETQYF
TGTGCCAGCAGCTTAGAGGGCAGCCTACACCAAGAGACCCAGTACTTC
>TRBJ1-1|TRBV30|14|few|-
CAWSKGLGGTEAFF
TGTGCCTGGAGTAAGGGCCTGGGTGGGACTGAAGCTTTCTTT
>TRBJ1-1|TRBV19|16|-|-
CASTPGVVAPRAEAFF
TGTGCCAGTACCCCTGGTGTGGTCGCGCCGCGCGCTGAAGCTTTCTTT
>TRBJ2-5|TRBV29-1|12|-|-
CSVWGLAETQYF
TGCAGCGTCTGGGGTCTAGCTGAGACCCAGTACTTC
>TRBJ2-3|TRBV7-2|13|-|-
CASSSLVQDTQYF
TGTGCCAGCAGCTCTCTAGTTCAAGATACGCAGTATTTT
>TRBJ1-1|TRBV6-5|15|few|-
CASSYSTQVNTEAFF
TGTGCCAGCAGTTACTCCACGCAGGTGAACACTGAAGCTTTCTTT